One and the same sample provided the 2 T cell receptor beta chains below, sequenced in a study of T cells in Graves' hyperthyroidism and ophthalmopathy. From RNA transcripts, TCR beta CDR3 regions were amplified. HTBI primers drove first-round RT-PCR of the TCR CDR3. Using its own MiXCR run on the multiplex PCR reads, TCRdb lists one record per CDR3 protein. The sample lists roughly 260,000 distinct CDR3 sequences, roughly 15% occurring once. The sample taken for sequencing was blood. These TCRs come from a woman in her forties with Graves' hyperthyroidism that later progressed to Graves' ophthalmopathy.

This clonotype has a count of ten or more. The rearrangement joins TRBV29-1 to TRBJ2-3; maybe TRBD1 (5 bases). V gave up 3 bases and J gave up 4 bases, with 11 bases separating them. There are 13 residues in the CDR3. CDR1 and CDR2 (germline): SQVTM, ANQGSEA. The DNA for the CDR3 is TGCAGCGTTGATAGCAGGGTATCAGATACGCAGTATTTT. This codes for CSVDSRVSDTQYF.

This clonotype showed up many times. The chain is built from TRBV7-9 and TRBJ2-3; D not certain. CDR1 and CDR2 (germline): SEHNR, FQNEAQ (reference sequence). Trimming shortened V by 5 bases and J by 6 bases, and 9 bases separated the two germline ends. The CDR3 is 12 amino acids. CDR3 sequence reads: CASSQQLDTQYF. The CDR3 DNA is TGTGCCAGCAGCCAGCAATTGGATACGCAGTATTTT.